This T cell receptor (beta chain) emerged from a study of blood T cell repertoires in COVID-19. On the study more broadly: Some COVID-19 samples were acute and others convalescent; all came from the United States, Italy and Spain.

This CDR3 is built from 14 residues. V was pared by 9 bases and J by 0 bases, with 12 bases between. The germline V gene encodes CDR1 MDHEN and CDR2 SYDVKM. In the study's own analysis: Nucleated cell counts were estimated from reference gene primer amplification. Some clones are missing from TCRdb's copy, which holds only in-frame ones; the method was immunoSEQ multiplex PCR. The V and J calls and clone size come from that table; D and trimming were worked out from the DNA. The sample yields fewer than 250,000 clones, roughly 80% seen once. The source material was peripheral blood. The V call is TRBV28, the J call TRBJ2-1; possible D gene TRBD2, 5 bases. This clonotype was obtained from a woman between 50 and 59 years old with acute or convalescent COVID-19. In DNA, the CDR3 is TGTGCCAGTACACCAGCGGTCTCCTACAATGAGCAGTTCTTC. Its protein product is CASTPAVSYNEQFF.